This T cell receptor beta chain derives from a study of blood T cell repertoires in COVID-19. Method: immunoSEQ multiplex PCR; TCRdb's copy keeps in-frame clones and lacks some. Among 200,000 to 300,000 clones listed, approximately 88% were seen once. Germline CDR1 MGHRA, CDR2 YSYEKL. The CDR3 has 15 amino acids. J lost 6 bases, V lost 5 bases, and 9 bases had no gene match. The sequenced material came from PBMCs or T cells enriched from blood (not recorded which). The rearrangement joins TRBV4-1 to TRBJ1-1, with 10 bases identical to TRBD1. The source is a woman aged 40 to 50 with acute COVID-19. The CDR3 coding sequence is TGCGCCAGCAGCACCCGGACAGGGGGAGGCCCTGAAGCTTTCTTT. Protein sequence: CASSTRTGGGPEAFF.